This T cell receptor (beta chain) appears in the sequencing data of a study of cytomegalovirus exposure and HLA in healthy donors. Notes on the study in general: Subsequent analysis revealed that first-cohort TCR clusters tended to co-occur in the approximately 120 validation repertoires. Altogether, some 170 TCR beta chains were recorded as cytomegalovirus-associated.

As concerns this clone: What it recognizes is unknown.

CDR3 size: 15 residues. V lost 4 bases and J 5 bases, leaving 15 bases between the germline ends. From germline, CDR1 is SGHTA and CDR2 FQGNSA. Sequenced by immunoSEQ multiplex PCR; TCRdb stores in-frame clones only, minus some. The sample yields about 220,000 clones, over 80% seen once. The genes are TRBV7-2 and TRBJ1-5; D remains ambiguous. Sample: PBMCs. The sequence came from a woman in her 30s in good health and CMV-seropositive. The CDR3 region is CASSSAVGADQPQHF. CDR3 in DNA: TGTGCCAGCAGCTCCGCTGTGGGTGCAGATCAGCCCCAGCATTTT.